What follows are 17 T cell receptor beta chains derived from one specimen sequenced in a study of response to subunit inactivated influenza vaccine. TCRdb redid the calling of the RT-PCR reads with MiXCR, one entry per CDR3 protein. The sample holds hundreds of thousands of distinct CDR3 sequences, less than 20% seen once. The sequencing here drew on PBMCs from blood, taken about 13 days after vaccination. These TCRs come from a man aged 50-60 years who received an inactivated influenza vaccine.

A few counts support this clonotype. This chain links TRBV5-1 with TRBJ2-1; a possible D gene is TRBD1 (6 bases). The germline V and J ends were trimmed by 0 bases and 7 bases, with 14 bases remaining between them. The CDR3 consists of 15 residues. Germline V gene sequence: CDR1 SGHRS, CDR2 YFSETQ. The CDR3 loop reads CASSLDHRARNEQFF. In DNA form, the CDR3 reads TGCGCCAGCAGCTTGGACCACAGGGCGAGGAATGAGCAGTTCTTC. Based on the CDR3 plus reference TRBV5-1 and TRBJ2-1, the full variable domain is KAGVTQTPRYLIKTRGQQVTLSCSPISGHRSVSWYQQTPGQGLQFLFEYFSETQRNKGNFPGRFSGRQFSNSRSEMNVSTLELGDSALYLCASSLDHRARNEQFFGPGTRLTVL.

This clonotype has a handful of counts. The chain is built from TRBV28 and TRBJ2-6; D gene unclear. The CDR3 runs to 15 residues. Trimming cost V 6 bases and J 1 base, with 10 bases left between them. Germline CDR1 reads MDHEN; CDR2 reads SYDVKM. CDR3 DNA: TGTGCCAGCAGGTACAGTGGTTCTGGGGCCAACGTCCTGACTTTC. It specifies CASRYSGSGANVLTF.

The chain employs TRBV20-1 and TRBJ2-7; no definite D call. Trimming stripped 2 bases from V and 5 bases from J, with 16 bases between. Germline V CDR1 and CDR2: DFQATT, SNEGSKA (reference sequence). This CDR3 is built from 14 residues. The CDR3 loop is CSARSGARRDEQYF. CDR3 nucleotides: TGCAGTGCTAGATCCGGTGCCCGACGCGACGAGCAGTACTTC.

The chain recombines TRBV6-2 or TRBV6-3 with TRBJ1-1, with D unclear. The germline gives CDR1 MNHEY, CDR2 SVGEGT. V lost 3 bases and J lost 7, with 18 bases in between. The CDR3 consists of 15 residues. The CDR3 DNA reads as TGTGCCAGCAGTTATTCGTGGACGAATAACCTTGAAGCTTTCTTT. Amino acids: CASSYSWTNNLEAFF.

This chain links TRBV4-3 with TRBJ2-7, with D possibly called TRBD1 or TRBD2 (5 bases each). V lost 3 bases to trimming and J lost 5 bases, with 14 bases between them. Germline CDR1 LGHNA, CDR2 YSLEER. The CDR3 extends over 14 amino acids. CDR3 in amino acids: CASSQDRDGNEQYF. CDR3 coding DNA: TGCGCCAGCAGCCAGGACCGGGACGGCAACGAGCAGTACTTC.

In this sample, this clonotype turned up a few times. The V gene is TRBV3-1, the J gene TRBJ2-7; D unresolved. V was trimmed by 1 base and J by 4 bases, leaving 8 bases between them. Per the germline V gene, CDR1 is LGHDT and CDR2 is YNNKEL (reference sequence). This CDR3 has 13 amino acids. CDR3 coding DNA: TGTGCCAGCAGCCAAGTGACCCCATACGAGCAGTACTTC. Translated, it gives CASSQVTPYEQYF.

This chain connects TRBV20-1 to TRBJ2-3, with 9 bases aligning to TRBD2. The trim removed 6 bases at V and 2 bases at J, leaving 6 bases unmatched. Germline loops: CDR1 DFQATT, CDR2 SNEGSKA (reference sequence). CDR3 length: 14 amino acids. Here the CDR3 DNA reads TGCAGTGCCAGTGCGGGGGGGAACACAGATACGCAGTATTTT. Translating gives CSASAGGNTDTQYF.

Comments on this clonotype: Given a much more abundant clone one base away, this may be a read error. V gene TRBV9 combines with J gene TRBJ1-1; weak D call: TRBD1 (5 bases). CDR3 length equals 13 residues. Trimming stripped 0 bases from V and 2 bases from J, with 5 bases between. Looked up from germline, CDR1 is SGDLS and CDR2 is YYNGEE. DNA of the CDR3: TGTGCCAGCAGCGTAGGGACAAACACTGAAGCTTTCTTT. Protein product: CASSVGTNTEAFF.

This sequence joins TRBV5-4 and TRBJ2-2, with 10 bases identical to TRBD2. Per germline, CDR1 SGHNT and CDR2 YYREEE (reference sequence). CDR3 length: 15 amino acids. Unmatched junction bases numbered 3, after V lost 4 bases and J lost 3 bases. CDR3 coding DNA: TGTGCCAGCAGCCCTAGCGGGAGTTACACCGGGGAGCTGTTTTTT. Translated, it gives CASSPSGSYTGELFF.

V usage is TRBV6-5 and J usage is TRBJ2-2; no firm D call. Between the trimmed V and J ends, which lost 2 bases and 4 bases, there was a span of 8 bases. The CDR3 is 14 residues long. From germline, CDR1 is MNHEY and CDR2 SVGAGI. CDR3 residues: CASSYGWSTGELFF. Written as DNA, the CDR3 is TGTGCCAGCAGTTACGGGTGGAGCACCGGGGAGCTGTTTTTT.

The CDR3 is CASSLVGDIDYEQYF. In nucleotides, the CDR3 is TGTGCCAGCAGCTTAGTGGGGGACATAGACTACGAGCAGTACTTC. This chain links TRBV7-9 with TRBJ2-7; D might be TRBD1 (6 bases). The CDR3 runs 15 residues. V was cut by 1 base and J by 3 bases, with 13 bases left in between. Germline CDR1 and CDR2: SEHNR and FQNEAQ (reference sequence).

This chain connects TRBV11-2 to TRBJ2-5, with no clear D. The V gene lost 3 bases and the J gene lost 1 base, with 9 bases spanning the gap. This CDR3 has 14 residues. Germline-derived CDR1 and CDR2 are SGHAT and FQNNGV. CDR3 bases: TGTGCCAGCAGCTTCTTAGAACTCCAAGAGACCCAGTACTTC. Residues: CASSFLELQETQYF.

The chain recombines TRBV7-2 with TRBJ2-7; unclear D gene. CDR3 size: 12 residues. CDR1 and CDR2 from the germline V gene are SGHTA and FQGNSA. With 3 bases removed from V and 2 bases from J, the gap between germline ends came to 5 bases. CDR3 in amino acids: CASSFNAYEQYF. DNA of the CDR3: TGTGCCAGCAGCTTTAATGCCTACGAGCAGTACTTC.

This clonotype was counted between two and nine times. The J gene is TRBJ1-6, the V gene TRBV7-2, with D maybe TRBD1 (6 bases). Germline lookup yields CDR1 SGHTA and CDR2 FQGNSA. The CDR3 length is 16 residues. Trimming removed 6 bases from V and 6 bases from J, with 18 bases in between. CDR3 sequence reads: CASSESSGVPNSPLHF. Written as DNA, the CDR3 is TGTGCCAGCAGTGAAAGTTCAGGGGTTCCTAATTCACCCCTCCACTTT.

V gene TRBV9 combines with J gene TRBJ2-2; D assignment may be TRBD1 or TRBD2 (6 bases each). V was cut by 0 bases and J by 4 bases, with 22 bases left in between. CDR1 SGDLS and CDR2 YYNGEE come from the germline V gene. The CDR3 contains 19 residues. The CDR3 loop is CASSVARGVTGQGTGELFF. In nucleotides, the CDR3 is TGTGCCAGCAGCGTAGCCCGCGGGGTCACAGGGCAGGGCACCGGGGAGCTGTTTTTT. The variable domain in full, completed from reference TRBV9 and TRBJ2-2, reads DSGVTQTPKHLITATGQRVTLRCSPRSGDLSVYWYQQSLDQGLQFLIQYYNGEERAKGNILERFSAQQFPDLHSELNLSSLELGDSALYFCASSVARGVTGQGTGELFFGEGSRLTVL.

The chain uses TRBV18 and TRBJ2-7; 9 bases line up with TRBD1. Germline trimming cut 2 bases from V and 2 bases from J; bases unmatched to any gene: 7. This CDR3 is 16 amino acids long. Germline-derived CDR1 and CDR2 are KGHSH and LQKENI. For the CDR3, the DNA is TGTGCCAGCTCACCATTCGCGGGACAGGGACCCTACGAGCAGTACTTC. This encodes CASSPFAGQGPYEQYF.

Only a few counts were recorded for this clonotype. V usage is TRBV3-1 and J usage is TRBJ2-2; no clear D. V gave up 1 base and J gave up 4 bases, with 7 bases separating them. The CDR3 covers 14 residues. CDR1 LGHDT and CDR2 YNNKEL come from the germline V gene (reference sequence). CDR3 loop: CASSQGHSTGELFF. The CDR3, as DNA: TGTGCCAGCAGCCAAGGCCACAGCACCGGGGAGCTGTTTTTT.